The entry below describes one T cell receptor (beta chain). TCRdb's table, derived via immunoSEQ multiplex PCR, lists solely in-frame clones and lacks some. The table includes about 170,000 clones, around 85% detected once. With 1 base removed from V and 5 bases from J, the gap between germline ends came to 14 bases. This CDR3 comprises 15 residues. Looked up from germline, CDR1 is MNHNS and CDR2 is SASEGT. These data come from a study of blood T cell repertoires in COVID-19. J is TRBJ1-2 and V is TRBV6-1, with a possible D match to TRBD1 (6 bases). The receptor was derived from an older man with COVID-19, enrolled during active disease. Sequenced sample: peripheral blood. The CDR3 here is CASSEGAGEWYGYTF. DNA of the CDR3: TGTGCCAGCAGTGAAGGGGCAGGGGAATGGTATGGCTACACCTTC.